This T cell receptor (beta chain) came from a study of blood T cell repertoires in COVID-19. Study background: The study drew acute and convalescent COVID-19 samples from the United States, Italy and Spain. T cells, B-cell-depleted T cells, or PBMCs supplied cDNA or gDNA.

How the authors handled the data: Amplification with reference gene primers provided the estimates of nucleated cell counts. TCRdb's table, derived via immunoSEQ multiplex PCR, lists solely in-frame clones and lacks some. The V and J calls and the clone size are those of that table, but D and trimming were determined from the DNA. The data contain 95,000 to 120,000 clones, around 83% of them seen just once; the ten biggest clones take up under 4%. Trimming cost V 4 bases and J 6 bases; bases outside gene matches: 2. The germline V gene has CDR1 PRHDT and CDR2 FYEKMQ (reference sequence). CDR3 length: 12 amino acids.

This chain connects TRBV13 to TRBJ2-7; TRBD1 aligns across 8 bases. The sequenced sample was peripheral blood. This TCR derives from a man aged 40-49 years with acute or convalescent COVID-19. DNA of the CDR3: TGTGCCAGCAGCTCCGGACAGGGCGAGCAGTACTTC. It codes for CASSSGQGEQYF.